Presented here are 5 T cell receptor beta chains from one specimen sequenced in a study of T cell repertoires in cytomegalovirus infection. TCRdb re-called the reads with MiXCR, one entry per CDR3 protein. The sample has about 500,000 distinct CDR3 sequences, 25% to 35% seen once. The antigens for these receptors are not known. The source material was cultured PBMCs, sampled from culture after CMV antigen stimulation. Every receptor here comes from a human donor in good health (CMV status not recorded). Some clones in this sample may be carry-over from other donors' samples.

CDR3 bases: TGCGCCAGCAGCCCGGTAGGACAGTTCCAAGAGACCCAGTACTTC. Its translation is CASSPVGQFQETQYF. The rearrangement uses TRBV5-1 and TRBJ2-5, with a weak D call TRBD1 (6 bases). V was trimmed by 4 bases and J by 1 base, leaving 14 bases between them. The CDR3 runs 15 residues. Looked up from germline, CDR1 is SGHRS and CDR2 is YFSETQ.

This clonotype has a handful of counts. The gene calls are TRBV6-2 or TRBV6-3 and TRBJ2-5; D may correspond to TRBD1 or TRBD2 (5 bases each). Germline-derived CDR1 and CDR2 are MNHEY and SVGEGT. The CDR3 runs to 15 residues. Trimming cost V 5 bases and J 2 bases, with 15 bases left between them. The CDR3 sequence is CASSPPGRLQETQYF. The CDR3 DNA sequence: TGTGCCAGCAGTCCTCCGGGACGCCTTCAAGAGACCCAGTACTTC.

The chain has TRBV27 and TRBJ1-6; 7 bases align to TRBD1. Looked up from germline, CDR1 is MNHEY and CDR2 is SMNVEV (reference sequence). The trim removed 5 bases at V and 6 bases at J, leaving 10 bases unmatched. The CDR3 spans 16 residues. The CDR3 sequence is CASSTYLRGSNSPLHF. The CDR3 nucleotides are TGTGCCAGCAGTACCTACCTCAGGGGGAGTAATTCACCCCTCCACTTT.

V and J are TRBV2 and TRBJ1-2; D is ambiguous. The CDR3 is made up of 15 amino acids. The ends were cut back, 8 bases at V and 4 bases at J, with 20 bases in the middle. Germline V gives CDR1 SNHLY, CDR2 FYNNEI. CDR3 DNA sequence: TGTGCCAGCTTCGAGCGGCACCAGGAGGGCTATGGCTACACCTTC. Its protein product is CASFERHQEGYGYTF.

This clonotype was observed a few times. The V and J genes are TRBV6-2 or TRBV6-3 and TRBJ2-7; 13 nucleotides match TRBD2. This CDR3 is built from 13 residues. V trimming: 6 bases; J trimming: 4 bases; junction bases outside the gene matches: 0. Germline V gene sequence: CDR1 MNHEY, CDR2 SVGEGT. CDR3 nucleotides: TGTGCCAGCAGACTAGCGGGAGGGTACGAGCAGTACTTC. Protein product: CASRLAGGYEQYF.